This section outlines one T cell receptor (beta chain) sequence together with its context. Its specificity is unknown. This entry is derived from a study of beta chain features in type 1 diabetes. Overall study: Healthy donors and patients showed comparable age, gender and cell yields. Whole-study findings and limits: Among all four CD4+ subsets, Type 1 diabetes patients had TCRB CDR3s that were moderately but significantly shorter. TCRB repertoires of naive, central memory and Treg cells appeared more similar among patients than among healthy donors. Individuals with type 1 diabetes displayed fewer insertions and more deletions at VDJ junctions.

What was sequenced were expressed TCRB transcripts, since all of the isolated RNA had been reverse transcribed. Using immunoSEQ multiplex PCR, the repertoire was profiled, and TCRdb retains in-frame clones only, with some absent. The sample has 630,000 or so clones, around 15% seen once; the top ten hold 0.035% to 0.045%. The CDR3 contains 15 residues. V shed 1 base and J shed 5 bases, with 14 bases lying between them. Germline V gives CDR1 KGHSH, CDR2 LQKENI. Sequenced sample: naive CD4+ T cells from blood. This sequence was found in a man in his late teens or twenties with type 1 diabetes. The chain joins TRBV18 to TRBJ2-5; D might be TRBD1 (5 bases). The CDR3 is CASSPLQGHGETQYF. CDR3 coding DNA: TGTGCCAGCTCACCACTGCAGGGTCACGGGGAGACCCAGTACTTC.